This T cell receptor (beta chain) was identified in a study of cytotoxic CD8 clonotypes in ibrutinib-treated CLL. Turning to the study itself: Enrolment comprised 10 to 11 relapsed/refractory and approximately 16 treatment-naive patients; 17 were IGHV unmutated. The taking of response samples occurred after a median roughly 12 months of treatment, with a range of 6 to 36.

V lost 4 bases to trimming and J lost 9 bases, with 14 bases between them. The V gene's germline CDR1 is SGHDT and CDR2 YYEEEE. CDR3 length: 13 amino acids. The assay was immunoSEQ multiplex PCR, and TCRdb's table has in-frame clones only and misses some. The sample contains 250,000 to 350,000 clones, around 69% of which appear only once. The chain couples TRBV5-6 to TRBJ1-3, with a possible D match to TRBD1 (5 bases). The sequenced sample was PBMCs, obtained at disease progression, from a patient treated with ibrutinib. This sequence originates from a human donor with chronic lymphocytic leukemia. CDR3 loop: CASSGTGFITIYF. The CDR3 DNA sequence: TGTGCCAGCAGCGGGACGGGCTTCATCACCATATATTTT.